This TCR beta chain was documented in a study of CD8 T cells in ankylosing spondylitis. Germline loops: CDR1 MNHEY, CDR2 SVGAGI. After removal of 2 bases from V and 3 bases from J, the junction contained 17 bases not matched to a gene. The CDR3 is made up of 19 amino acids. TCRdb itself ran the 5' RACE reads through MiXCR, one entry per CDR3 protein. The profile shows approximately 350,000 distinct CDR3 sequences, roughly 14% of them singletons. Sequenced input: blood, either unsorted or a sorted T cell fraction (not recorded which). This rearrangement joins TRBV6-5 to TRBJ2-7; the match to TRBD1 covers 9 bases. This TCR was sampled from a male donor with ankylosing spondylitis or in good health (not recorded which). For the CDR3, the DNA is TGTGCCAGCAGTTACGGCACCCCAGGTCCGGGGACAGGGATCTACGAGCAGTACTTC. Translated: CASSYGTPGPGTGIYEQYF.